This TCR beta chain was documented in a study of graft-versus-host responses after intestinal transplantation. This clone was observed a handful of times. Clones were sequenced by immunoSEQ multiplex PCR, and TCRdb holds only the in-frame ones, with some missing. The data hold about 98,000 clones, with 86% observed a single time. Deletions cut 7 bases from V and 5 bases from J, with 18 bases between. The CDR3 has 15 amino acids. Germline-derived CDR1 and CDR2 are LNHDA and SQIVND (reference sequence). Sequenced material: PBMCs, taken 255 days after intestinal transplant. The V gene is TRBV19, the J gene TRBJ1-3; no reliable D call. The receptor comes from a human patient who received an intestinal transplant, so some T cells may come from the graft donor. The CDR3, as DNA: TGTGCCAGTAACACCCCAGAGGGCGGCCGAAACACCATATATTTT. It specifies CASNTPEGGRNTIYF.